The entry below gives a single T cell receptor (beta chain) sequence along with its context. Its target is not known. These data come from a study of T-cell memory formation after mild COVID-19. Study results and limitations: Clones that got smaller from day 15 to 85 had even CD4/CD8, while clones growing later tipped toward CD4+. Some clones that responded were present in memory (sampled pre-infection), which suggests cross-reactive memory joined. CD4+ clones that contracted lay mainly in CM and EM; CD8+ ones lay in EMRA.

V lost 1 base to trimming and J lost 2 bases, with 11 bases between them. CDR1 SGHDT and CDR2 YYEEEE come from the germline V gene. The CDR3 covers 15 residues. TCRdb used MiXCR to reprocess the 5' RACE reads, holding one entry per CDR3 protein. The table includes 110,000 to 150,000 distinct CDR3 sequences, roughly 24% detected once. Sequenced material: PBMCs or a T cell subset sorted from them (not recorded which). This chain links TRBV5-6 with TRBJ2-3; D uncertain. The sequence was obtained from an adult woman who had mild COVID-19 (a few samples of this study predate the infection). Cell type and time point are not known. CDR3 amino acids: CASSLLDDLTDTQYF. In nucleotides, the CDR3 is TGTGCCAGCAGCTTGTTAGACGACCTCACAGATACGCAGTATTTT.